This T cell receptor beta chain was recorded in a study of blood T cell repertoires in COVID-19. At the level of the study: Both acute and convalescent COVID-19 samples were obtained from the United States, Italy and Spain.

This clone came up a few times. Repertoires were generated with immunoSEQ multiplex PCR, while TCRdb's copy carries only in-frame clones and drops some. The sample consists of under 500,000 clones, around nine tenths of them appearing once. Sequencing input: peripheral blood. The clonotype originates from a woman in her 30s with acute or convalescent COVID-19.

This CDR3 is CASHEQGKNTEAFF. DNA of the CDR3: TGTGCCAGCCATGAGCAGGGGAAGAACACTGAAGCTTTCTTT. The chain carries TRBV2 and TRBJ1-1; tentative D call: TRBD1 (6 bases). Trimming left V 8 bases short and J 1 base short, with 14 bases between. In germline, CDR1 is SNHLY, CDR2 FYNNEI. The CDR3 is 14 amino acids.